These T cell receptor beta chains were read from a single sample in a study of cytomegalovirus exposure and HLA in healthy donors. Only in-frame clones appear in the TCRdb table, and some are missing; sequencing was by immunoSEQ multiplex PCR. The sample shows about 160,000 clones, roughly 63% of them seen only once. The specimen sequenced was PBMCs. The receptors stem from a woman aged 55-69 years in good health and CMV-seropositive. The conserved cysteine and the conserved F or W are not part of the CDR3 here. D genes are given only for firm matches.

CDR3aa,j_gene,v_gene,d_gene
ASSMWAGVTDTQY,TRBJ2-3,TRBV19,TRBD2
ASSLASSSNQPQH,TRBJ1-5,TRBV6-6,-
ASSPRGSGELF,TRBJ2-2,TRBV19,-
ASSLLGLGLNQPQH,TRBJ1-5,TRBV28,-
ASSRSGSRQETQY,TRBJ2-5,TRBV7-6,TRBD2
ASSSGLYEQY,TRBJ2-7,TRBV27,-
ASTRTGREETQY,TRBJ2-5,TRBV5-1,TRBD1
ASSRDRMNIQY,TRBJ2-4,TRBV6-5,-
ASMGPPGYGYT,TRBJ1-2,TRBV6-4,-
ASSAIDWALNEKLF,TRBJ1-4,TRBV28,-
ASSLISETQY,TRBJ2-5,TRBV5-8,-
ASSPLATYNEQF,TRBJ2-1,TRBV28,-
ASSLTGATNEKLF,TRBJ1-4,TRBV5-1,TRBD1
ASSFVEGGDYEQY,TRBJ2-7,TRBV11-2,-
ASSLDRGSYEQY,TRBJ2-7,TRBV6-5,TRBD1